The next 20 T cell receptor beta chains were all read from a single sample in a study of beta chain features in type 1 diabetes. No antigen is known for these receptors. Study-wide findings and caveats: The study found moderately but significantly shorter TCRB CDR3s in all four CD4+ subsets of Type 1 diabetes patients.

All of the isolated RNA was reverse transcribed, so expressed TCRB transcripts were sequenced. Clones were read by immunoSEQ multiplex PCR, and TCRdb kept only the in-frame ones, dropping some. The table has some 700,000 clones, 10% to 15% seen once. The sequenced sample consisted of naive CD4+ T cells from blood. All receptors derive from a man between 18 and 35 years old with type 1 diabetes.

J is TRBJ2-3 and V is TRBV2; a possible D gene is TRBD2 (6 bases). Germline-derived CDR1 and CDR2 are SNHLY and FYNNEI. This CDR3 is 14 amino acids long. Trimming took off 6 bases at V and 0 bases at J, with 10 bases between the two ends. CDR3 DNA: TGTGCCAGCAGAGGACTACTTAGCACAGATACGCAGTATTTT. This translates into CASRGLLSTDTQYF.

This chain joins TRBV19 and TRBJ1-2; D remains ambiguous. From germline, CDR1 is LNHDA and CDR2 SQIVND (reference sequence). The CDR3 runs 11 residues. Trimming took 8 bases from V and 0 from J, leaving 4 bases between them. The DNA for the CDR3 is TGTGCCAGTTCAGCTAACTATGGCTACACCTTC. It specifies CASSANYGYTF.

This rearrangement joins TRBV5-1 to TRBJ2-1; D is unclear. CDR3 length equals 16 residues. Trimming removed 2 bases at V and 0 bases at J, with 12 bases between. Germline V gene data show CDR1 as SGHRS and CDR2 as YFSETQ. The CDR3 coding sequence is TGCGCCAGCAGCTTAAAGGGCCAGAGCTCCTACAATGAGCAGTTCTTC. It yields the protein CASSLKGQSSYNEQFF. Looking up the rest from reference TRBV5-1 and TRBJ2-1 gives the full variable domain: KAGVTQTPRYLIKTRGQQVTLSCSPISGHRSVSWYQQTPGQGLQFLFEYFSETQRNKGNFPGRFSGRQFSNSRSEMNVSTLELGDSALYLCASSLKGQSSYNEQFFGPGTRLTVL.

The chain has TRBV29-1 and TRBJ2-7; 8 nucleotides agree with TRBD1. The trim removed 6 bases at V and 3 bases at J, leaving 7 bases unmatched. This CDR3 contains 13 residues. CDR1 is SQVTM and CDR2 is ANQGSEA in the germline V gene. For the CDR3, the DNA is TGCAGCGTGGTCGATACAGGGGGCTACGAGCAGTACTTC. The encoded protein is CSVVDTGGYEQYF.

The chain is built from TRBV7-2 and TRBJ2-1; D is perhaps TRBD1 (6 bases). Germline V CDR1 and CDR2: SGHTA, FQGNSA. Trimming took 4 bases from V and 7 from J, leaving 11 bases between them. This CDR3 has 13 amino acids. CDR3 coding DNA: TGTGCCAGCAGCTCCTACCAGGGGAATGAGCAGTTCTTC. Protein product: CASSSYQGNEQFF. The full variable domain, rest sourced from reference TRBV7-2 and TRBJ2-1, is GAGVSQSPSNKVTEKGKDVELRCDPISGHTALYWYRQSLGQGLEFLIYFQGNSAPDKSGLPSDRFSAERTGGSVSTLTIQRTQQEDSAVYLCASSSYQGNEQFFGPGTRLTVL.

The V call is TRBV10-3, the J call TRBJ2-5, with D uncertain. CDR3 length: 14 amino acids. The germline V gene encodes CDR1 ENHRY and CDR2 SYGVKD. The V end was cut by 0 bases, the J end by 3 bases, with 8 bases between. CDR3 in DNA: TGTGCCATCAGTGAGTCTATCCGCAAAGAGACCCAGTACTTC. This sequence encodes CAISESIRKETQYF.

The gene calls are TRBV5-1 and TRBJ2-7; no clear D gene. Germline loops: CDR1 SGHRS, CDR2 YFSETQ. The CDR3 spans 14 residues. Deletions cut 0 bases from V and 0 bases from J, with 7 bases between. The CDR3 region has the DNA TGCGCCAGCAGCTTGGAGTCCTACTCCTACGAGCAGTACTTC. Amino acids: CASSLESYSYEQYF.

The gene calls are TRBV7-6 and TRBJ2-2; D is perhaps TRBD1 (5 bases). The CDR3 runs 16 residues. The germline CDR1 and CDR2 sequences are SGHVS and FNYEAQ. V lost 0 bases and J lost 4, with 12 bases in between. CDR3 residues: CASSLAAPGITGELFF. CDR3 nucleotides: TGTGCCAGCAGCTTAGCGGCCCCAGGGATCACCGGGGAGCTGTTTTTT.

The chain has TRBV5-4 and TRBJ1-2; no clear D. The CDR3 loop spans 12 amino acids. Trimming took off 4 bases at V and 7 bases at J, with 11 bases between the two ends. CDR1 is SGHNT and CDR2 is YYREEE in the germline V gene (reference sequence). CDR3 nucleotides: TGTGCCAGCAGCCACGACCGGGGTGGCTACACCTTC. Its protein product is CASSHDRGGYTF.

This clone was counted only a few times. The rearrangement uses TRBV27 and TRBJ2-7; TRBD1 aligns across 10 bases. CDR1 is MNHEY and CDR2 is SMNVEV in the germline V gene (reference sequence). The junction had 5 bases not matched to a gene; V was cut back by 6 bases and J by 3 bases. The CDR3 is 14 residues long. The CDR3 sequence: CASRPGQGYYEQYF. CDR3 in DNA: TGTGCCAGCAGGCCGGGACAGGGGTACTACGAGCAGTACTTC.

This clone has just a few counts. The V gene is TRBV4-2, the J gene TRBJ2-3, with D unclear. The CDR3 contains 13 residues. V was shortened by 1 base and J by 5 bases, with 7 bases between the two germline ends. Germline CDR1 is LGHNA and CDR2 is YNFKEQ. The CDR3 nucleotides are TGTGCCAGCAGCCAAGTTCAGATAGATACGCAGTATTTT. Its translation is CASSQVQIDTQYF.

This clone was detected a few times. The rearrangement uses TRBV6-1 and TRBJ2-6; 8 bases are a match to TRBD1. This CDR3 spans 18 amino acids. After removal of 3 bases from V and 2 bases from J, the junction contained 9 bases not matched to a gene. Germline CDR1 MNHNS, CDR2 SASEGT. The CDR3 here is CASSDKQQGATGANVLTF. In DNA form, the CDR3 reads TGTGCCAGCAGTGATAAGCAGCAGGGGGCGACTGGGGCCAACGTCCTGACTTTC.

This clone was seen a handful of times. V and J are TRBV5-1 and TRBJ1-1; unclear D gene. V was cut by 0 bases and J by 0 bases, with 18 bases left in between. The CDR3 extends over 18 amino acids. Looked up from germline, CDR1 is SGHRS and CDR2 is YFSETQ. This chain's CDR3 is CASSLGFSVGTMNTEAFF. Written as DNA, the CDR3 is TGCGCCAGCAGCTTGGGATTTTCTGTGGGCACAATGAACACTGAAGCTTTCTTT.

V and J are TRBV6-1 and TRBJ1-6, with 8 positions matching TRBD1. The CDR3 spans 14 residues. Germline values: CDR1 MNHNS, CDR2 SASEGT. V trimming: 3 bases; J trimming: 5 bases; junction bases outside the gene matches: 0. CDR3 amino acids: CASSEGQDNSPLHF. The DNA for the CDR3 is TGTGCCAGCAGTGAGGGACAGGATAATTCACCCCTCCACTTT.

V usage is TRBV27 and J usage is TRBJ2-7; the D gene is possibly TRBD2 (6 bases). The CDR3 has 15 residues. In germline, CDR1 is MNHEY, CDR2 SMNVEV (reference sequence). V lost 5 bases to trimming and J lost 1 base, with 15 bases between them. The CDR3 nucleotides are TGTGCCAGCAGTCCCCCGGCGGCGGGATCCTACGAGCAGTACTTC. Translated: CASSPPAAGSYEQYF.

There are a few counts of this clone. The J gene is TRBJ1-1, the V gene TRBV7-9; 7 bases agree with TRBD1. After removal of 6 bases from V and 1 base from J, the junction contained 5 bases not matched to a gene. Germline CDR1 and CDR2: SEHNR and FQNEAQ (reference sequence). This CDR3 region has 14 residues. The CDR3 DNA follows: TGTGCCAGCAGGCCGGGGACAGCGAACACTGAAGCTTTCTTT. Amino acids: CASRPGTANTEAFF.

There are a few counts of this clone. The chain couples TRBV2 to TRBJ1-6, with D unclear. This CDR3 contains 13 residues. Deletions cut 5 bases from V and 8 bases from J, with 10 bases between. Germline CDR1 is SNHLY and CDR2 is FYNNEI. The chain's CDR3 is CASSLGSDSPLHF. CDR3 nucleotide sequence: TGTGCCAGCAGTCTGGGGTCTGATTCACCCCTCCACTTT.

The chain uses TRBV5-1 and TRBJ2-2; 9 positions agree with TRBD2. Trimming cost V 4 bases and J 4 bases; bases outside gene matches: 14. CDR3 length equals 18 residues. Per germline, CDR1 SGHRS and CDR2 YFSETQ. This CDR3 is CASSPLPASGVGTGELFF. DNA of the CDR3: TGCGCCAGCAGCCCCCTTCCCGCTAGCGGGGTAGGCACCGGGGAGCTGTTTTTT.

The chain links TRBV27 to TRBJ2-4; no clear D. The V gene's germline CDR1 is MNHEY and CDR2 SMNVEV (reference sequence). The CDR3 extends over 15 amino acids. V lost 6 bases to trimming and J lost 10 bases, with 22 bases between them. The CDR3 region is CASRAVWTDGRIQYF. The CDR3 coding sequence is TGTGCCAGCAGAGCAGTCTGGACCGACGGTCGGATTCAGTACTTC.

The rearrangement uses TRBV30 and TRBJ1-5; 9 nucleotides line up with TRBD1. The J segment lost 4 bases and the V segment lost 1 base, leaving 11 bases of the junction unmatched. The V gene's germline CDR1 is GTSNPN and CDR2 SVGIG (reference sequence). This CDR3 contains 17 residues. CDR3 sequence (DNA): TGTGCCTGGAGTGCACCGACAGGGGGGACTGATAATCAGCCCCAGCATTTT. The encoded protein is CAWSAPTGGTDNQPQHF.